Each of the 31 T cell receptor beta chains below was sequenced from the same sample in a study of T-cell reconstitution after alpha-beta-depleted transplantation in children. As it was prepared, the TCRbeta library received unique molecular identifiers. Via MiXCR, TCRdb re-called the PCR reads, giving one row per CDR3 protein. The sample includes 750,000 to 950,000 distinct CDR3 sequences, about 16% of them seen just once. Sequenced material: PBMCs, mostly from graft donor cells, taken 360 days after TCRalphabeta/CD19-depleted stem cell transplant. The receptor set was obtained from a male patient aged 5 to 17 who had a stem cell transplant for acute lymphoblastic leukemia, so the T cells may come from the graft donor.

The gene calls are TRBV12-3 or TRBV12-4 and TRBJ2-3; 7 nucleotides line up with TRBD2. The CDR3 loop spans 14 amino acids. Trimming at V came to 6 bases and at J to 0 bases, leaving 3 bases not matched to a gene. DNA for the CDR3: TGTGCCAGCAGCACAGCGGGGAGCACAGATACGCAGTATTTT. Its translation is CASSTAGSTDTQYF.

The chain uses TRBV12-3 or TRBV12-4 and TRBJ2-5; possible D gene TRBD1, 6 bases. This CDR3 comprises 15 residues. The V end lost 2 bases, the J end lost 1 base, and 11 bases lay between the germline ends. In DNA, the CDR3 is TGTGCCAGCAGTTTACAGGGGACCACCCAAGAGACCCAGTACTTC. Its translation is CASSLQGTTQETQYF.

The V gene is TRBV19, the J gene TRBJ1-2, with 8 bases fitting TRBD1. Trimming took 3 bases from V and 3 from J; bases not matched to a gene: 12. Germline V gene sequence: CDR1 LNHDA, CDR2 SQIVND (reference sequence). The length of the CDR3 is 17 residues. The CDR3 coding sequence is TGTGCCAGTAGTATGGTGGCAGGGGGCTTCGGTGACTATGGCTACACCTTC. It specifies CASSMVAGGFGDYGYTF.

The CDR3, as DNA: TGTGCCAGCAGTCCGGGCTCTAGCGGGAGAGTGGAGACCCAGTACTTC. The encoded protein is CASSPGSSGRVETQYF. The gene calls are TRBV12-3 or TRBV12-4 and TRBJ2-5; 10 bases match TRBD2. The CDR3 runs to 16 residues. J gave up 5 bases and V 5 bases, and 11 bases lay outside the gene matches.

This clonotype was picked up many times. The V call is TRBV29-1, the J call TRBJ2-5; D ambiguous. Germline lookup yields CDR1 SQVTM and CDR2 ANQGSEA. The CDR3 is made up of 13 amino acids. Trimming removed 4 bases from V and 7 bases from J, with 16 bases in between. The CDR3 nucleotides read TGCAGCGTTGTTGGCAGCGACCGGGCGACCCAGTACTTC. The encoded protein is CSVVGSDRATQYF.

The chain links TRBV29-1 to TRBJ2-7; 8 nucleotides agree with TRBD2. Trimming at V came to 4 bases and at J to 0 bases, leaving 8 bases not matched to a gene. The germline V gene has CDR1 SQVTM and CDR2 ANQGSEA. This CDR3 contains 15 residues. This chain's CDR3 is CSVAPRGGVSYEQYF. The CDR3, as DNA: TGCAGCGTTGCCCCCCGGGGGGGCGTCTCCTACGAGCAGTACTTC.

Only a few counts were recorded for this clonotype. The chain employs TRBV7-3 and TRBJ1-1; D not resolved. This CDR3 is built from 14 residues. V dropped 4 bases and J dropped 4 bases, with 13 bases sitting between them. Per germline, CDR1 SGHTA and CDR2 FQGTGA. The CDR3 is CASSSSNRRTEAFF. In DNA, the CDR3 is TGTGCCAGCAGCTCCTCTAACCGCCGCACTGAAGCTTTCTTT. Full variable domain (missing parts from reference TRBV7-3 and TRBJ1-1): GAGVSQTPSNKVTEKGKYVELRCDPISGHTALYWYRQSLGQGPEFLIYFQGTGAADDSGLPNDRFFAVRPEGSVSTLKIQRTERGDSAVYLCASSSSNRRTEAFFGQGTRLTVV.

This clonotype was detected only a few times. The chain uses TRBV5-1 and TRBJ2-3, with a weak D call TRBD1 (6 bases). Germline V lookup: CDR1 SGHRS, CDR2 YFSETQ. V was clipped by 0 bases and J by 7 bases, with 9 bases between them. The length of the CDR3 is 13 residues. The chain's CDR3 is CASSLDGQNTQYF. CDR3 DNA sequence: TGCGCCAGCAGCTTGGATGGACAGAATACGCAGTATTTT. The full variable domain, with the rest looked up from reference TRBV5-1 and TRBJ2-3, is KAGVTQTPRYLIKTRGQQVTLSCSPISGHRSVSWYQQTPGQGLQFLFEYFSETQRNKGNFPGRFSGRQFSNSRSEMNVSTLELGDSALYLCASSLDGQNTQYFGPGTRLTVL.

This clonotype was counted a few times. CDR3 in DNA: TGTGCCAGTAGTATACGACGGCGGGATAATTCACCCCTCCACTTT. It is translated as CASSIRRRDNSPLHF. V is TRBV19 and J is TRBJ1-6; D uncertain. The CDR3 loop spans 15 amino acids. Trimming shortened V by 2 bases and J by 5 bases, and 10 bases separated the two germline ends. Germline CDR1 is LNHDA and CDR2 is SQIVND (reference sequence).

This clonotype was counted between two and nine times. The chain carries TRBV11-2 and TRBJ2-5; the D is unclear. Germline V lookup: CDR1 SGHAT, CDR2 FQNNGV. The CDR3 totals 14 residues. The ends were cut back, 5 bases at V and 5 bases at J, with 15 bases in the middle. CDR3 sequence (DNA): TGTGCCAGCAGCGCCAGGCAGGATGGCGAGACCCAGTACTTC. This encodes CASSARQDGETQYF.

This clonotype was seen only a few times. CDR3 nucleotide sequence: TGTGCCAGCAGCTTAGCCCAGGGGGCGTATTCACCCCTCCACTTT. Translated: CASSLAQGAYSPLHF. The chain combines TRBV7-9 with TRBJ1-6; 8 bases line up with TRBD1. The CDR3 runs to 15 residues. With 0 bases clipped from V and 8 bases from J, the junction kept 3 bases outside the gene matches. Germline lookup yields CDR1 SEHNR and CDR2 FQNEAQ (reference sequence).

This clonotype was seen many times. The chain links TRBV7-2 to TRBJ2-7; TRBD1 aligns across 8 bases. CDR3 length: 15 residues. The J segment lost 0 bases and the V segment lost 5 bases, leaving 6 bases of the junction unmatched. Germline V gene sequence: CDR1 SGHTA, CDR2 FQGNSA. This CDR3 reads CASSPRTGSSYEQYF. CDR3 DNA sequence: TGTGCCAGCAGCCCTCGGACAGGGTCCTCCTACGAGCAGTACTTC.

This clonotype appeared a few times. The gene calls are TRBV4-1 and TRBJ2-5; D not certain. This CDR3 comprises 15 residues. Trimming removed 0 bases at V and 5 bases at J, with 13 bases between. Germline CDR1 MGHRA, CDR2 YSYEKL. The CDR3 coding sequence is TGCGCCAGCAGCCAAGATGAAGGTGACGGGGAGACCCAGTACTTC. It encodes CASSQDEGDGETQYF.

This chain connects TRBV24-1 to TRBJ1-1; maybe TRBD1 (5 bases). Germline V gene data show CDR1 as KGHDR and CDR2 as SFDVKD. The CDR3 runs 15 residues. V lost 4 bases and J lost 4, with 15 bases in between. CDR3 sequence (DNA): TGTGCCACCAGTGAGAACCTGGGGGAGGGCACTGAAGCTTTCTTT. This translates into CATSENLGEGTEAFF.

This clonotype has just a few counts. The CDR3 sequence is CASSLEAGPYEQYF. CDR3 in DNA: TGCGCCAGCAGCTTGGAAGCGGGACCCTACGAGCAGTACTTC. V and J are TRBV5-1 and TRBJ2-7, with 7 bases aligning to TRBD2. This CDR3 has 14 amino acids. Germline values: CDR1 SGHRS, CDR2 YFSETQ. V lost 0 bases, J lost 2 bases, and 2 bases stayed unmatched.

The chain employs TRBV20-1 and TRBJ1-5; the D is unclear. Germline CDR1 DFQATT, CDR2 SNEGSKA (reference sequence). V lost 5 bases and J lost 2, with 16 bases in between. The CDR3 totals 15 residues. The CDR3 spells CSACPAFGGNQPQHF. CDR3 DNA sequence: TGCAGTGCTTGTCCGGCTTTCGGGGGCAATCAGCCCCAGCATTTT.

V is TRBV20-1 and J is TRBJ2-1; 11 bases map to TRBD2. J lost 4 bases, V lost 3 bases, and 11 bases had no gene match. The CDR3 contains 17 residues. Germline V CDR1 and CDR2: DFQATT, SNEGSKA (reference sequence). In nucleotides, the CDR3 is TGCAGTGCTAGTCCCCCCCAACTAGCGGGAGCGTACAATGAGCAGTTCTTC. This sequence encodes CSASPPQLAGAYNEQFF.

This clonotype has more than one count but fewer than ten. The genes are TRBV27 and TRBJ2-2; TRBD2 agrees at 11 bases. The junction had 6 bases not matched to a gene; V was cut back by 2 bases and J by 7 bases. CDR1 and CDR2 (germline): MNHEY, SMNVEV (reference sequence). The CDR3 has 16 residues. CDR3 sequence reads: CASSLKLAGAFGELFF. Here the CDR3 DNA reads TGTGCCAGCAGTTTAAAACTAGCGGGAGCTTTCGGGGAGCTGTTTTTT.

This clonotype was counted a few times. The chain recombines TRBV29-1 with TRBJ2-1; 9 positions agree with TRBD2. From germline, CDR1 is SQVTM and CDR2 ANQGSEA. The CDR3 is 16 amino acids. With 0 bases clipped from V and 0 bases from J, the junction kept 3 bases outside the gene matches. CDR3 nucleotides: TGCAGCGTTGAAGACCAACTAGCGGGCTCCTACAATGAGCAGTTCTTC. This encodes CSVEDQLAGSYNEQFF.

The chain's CDR3 is CSARSPPGELFF. For the CDR3, the DNA is TGCAGTGCTAGATCCCCCCCCGGGGAGCTGTTTTTT. This sequence joins TRBV20-1 and TRBJ2-2; D not certain. The CDR3 has 12 residues. V dropped 2 bases and J dropped 6 bases, with 7 bases sitting between them. The germline V gene encodes CDR1 DFQATT and CDR2 SNEGSKA (reference sequence).

The chain uses TRBV20-1 and TRBJ2-3, with D perhaps TRBD1 (5 bases). Germline V gives CDR1 DFQATT, CDR2 SNEGSKA (reference sequence). The CDR3 spans 15 residues. The V and J ends lost 1 base and 2 bases respectively, with 13 bases between them. The CDR3 DNA is TGCAGTGCTAGAGGGGGCACACGGTACACAGATACGCAGTATTTT. It codes for CSARGGTRYTDTQYF.

This clonotype was seen at least ten times. This chain links TRBV29-1 with TRBJ2-1; 7 positions agree with TRBD2. The V gene end was trimmed by 2 bases and the J gene end by 8 bases; junction bases not matched to a gene: 9. The germline CDR1 and CDR2 sequences are SQVTM and ANQGSEA. The CDR3 covers 14 residues. The CDR3 region is CSVETGGEVHEQFF. CDR3 in DNA: TGCAGCGTTGAAACGGGAGGTGAGGTCCATGAGCAGTTCTTC.

This clonotype was seen just once. This chain uses TRBV12-3 or TRBV12-4 with TRBJ2-1, with 8 bases aligning to TRBD1. V shed 7 bases, J shed 4 bases, and the junction held 9 bases outside the gene matches. The CDR3 extends over 15 amino acids. CDR3 bases: TGTGCCAGCACCGTAGGACAGGGCTCATACAATGAGCAGTTCTTC. Translation gives CASTVGQGSYNEQFF.

The genes are TRBV2 and TRBJ2-1; TRBD2 is a possible D gene (6 bases). The germline CDR1 and CDR2 sequences are SNHLY and FYNNEI. Deletions cut 6 bases from V and 2 bases from J, with 14 bases between. The CDR3 consists of 15 residues. The chain's CDR3 is CASRATSFAYNEQFF. In DNA, the CDR3 is TGTGCCAGCAGGGCGACTAGTTTCGCCTACAATGAGCAGTTCTTC. Looking up the rest from reference TRBV2 and TRBJ2-1 gives the full variable domain: EPEVTQTPSHQVTQMGQEVILRCVPISNHLYFYWYRQILGQKVEFLVSFYNNEISEKSEIFDDQFSVERPDGSNFTLKIRSTKLEDSAMYFCASRATSFAYNEQFFGPGTRLTVL.

The gene calls are TRBV12-3 or TRBV12-4 and TRBJ2-3; no definite D call. Trimming cost V 2 bases and J 4 bases, with 10 bases left between them. This CDR3 is built from 14 residues. The CDR3: CASSLSAKADTQYF. CDR3 nucleotides: TGTGCCAGCAGTTTATCGGCCAAGGCAGATACGCAGTATTTT.

This clonotype was detected a few times. The genes are TRBV5-1 and TRBJ2-2; D is unresolved. Deletions cut 1 base from V and 2 bases from J, with 9 bases between. The germline CDR1 and CDR2 sequences are SGHRS and YFSETQ. The CDR3 extends over 15 amino acids. The CDR3 loop reads CASSLWAVNTGELFF. The CDR3 DNA sequence: TGCGCCAGCAGCTTGTGGGCAGTCAACACCGGGGAGCTGTTTTTT.

This clonotype was observed many times. The chain has TRBV4-1 and TRBJ2-1; D call uncertain. With 3 bases removed from V and 9 bases from J, the gap between germline ends came to 12 bases. This CDR3 is 13 amino acids long. Germline V gene data show CDR1 as MGHRA and CDR2 as YSYEKL. CDR3 coding DNA: TGCGCCAGCAGCCAGGCCCTAGAGCCTGAGCAGTTCTTC. Translation gives CASSQALEPEQFF.

This chain joins TRBV6-1 and TRBJ1-6; 7 bases are a match to TRBD1. CDR3 length: 15 amino acids. J gave up 6 bases and V 2 bases, and 4 bases lay outside the gene matches. Germline V gene data show CDR1 as MNHNS and CDR2 as SASEGT. The CDR3 DNA reads TGTGCCAGCAGTGAACGGGACAGACCTAATTCACCCCTCCACTTT. Translating gives CASSERDRPNSPLHF.

This chain uses TRBV14 with TRBJ2-7, with 7 positions matching TRBD1. This CDR3 has 14 residues. V lost 3 bases to trimming and J lost 3 bases; unmatched junction nucleotides: 5. Germline CDR1 SGHDN, CDR2 FVKESK. CDR3 coding DNA: TGTGCCAGCAGCCAGACGGGACAGAACTACGAGCAGTACTTC. It encodes CASSQTGQNYEQYF. Complete variable domain (other parts from reference TRBV14 and TRBJ2-7): EAGVTQFPSHSVIEKGQTVTLRCDPISGHDNLYWYRRVMGKEIKFLLHFVKESKQDESGMPNNRFLAERTGGTYSTLKVQPAELEDSGVYFCASSQTGQNYEQYFGPGTRLTVT.

The sample holds many counts of this clonotype. The V and J genes are TRBV14 and TRBJ2-5, with TRBD2 identical over 7 bases. The germline V gene has CDR1 SGHDN and CDR2 FVKESK. The CDR3 is 17 amino acids. With 0 bases clipped from V and 0 bases from J, the junction kept 7 bases outside the gene matches. The CDR3 DNA is TGTGCCAGCAGCCAAGATCCTAGCGGCATGTACCAAGAGACCCAGTACTTC. The encoded protein is CASSQDPSGMYQETQYF.

The V gene is TRBV7-8, the J gene TRBJ1-6; D uncertain. Between the trimmed V and J ends, which lost 1 base and 8 bases, there was a span of 12 bases. Looked up from germline, CDR1 is SGHVS and CDR2 is FQNEAQ. The CDR3 totals 15 residues. The chain's CDR3 is CASSLVRFNDSPLHF. CDR3 bases: TGTGCCAGCAGCTTAGTAAGGTTTAATGATTCACCCCTCCACTTT.